This T cell receptor beta chain was recovered during a study of vaccination and CD4 T cells after COVID-19. The Oncomine TCR Beta short-read assay was applied to DNA of cultured CD4+ T cells. One entry per CDR3 protein results from TCRdb running MiXCR on the PCR reads. The data contain about 20,000 distinct CDR3 sequences, 43% of them singletons. This sample's treatment: roughly 10-day PBMC culture with coronavirus spike peptide pools or control peptides (ViraFEST assay). From germline, CDR1 is DFQATT and CDR2 SNEGSKA (reference sequence). There are 15 residues in the CDR3. J was trimmed by 1 base and V by 6 bases; bases with no gene match: 8. In regard to this clonotype: The antigen remains unidentified.

The sample consisted of CD4+ T cells from blood, cultured in vitro. The chain couples TRBV20-1 to TRBJ2-2, with 7 bases that match TRBD1. This clonotype was sampled from a human donor who had recovered from COVID-19. DNA for the CDR3: TGCAGTGCAAGAACCCGACAGGGGAACACCGGGGAGCTGTTTTTT. Translation gives CSARTRQGNTGELFF.